This passage covers 10 T cell receptor beta chains from one sample sequenced in a study of OX40 agonist ivuxolimab in advanced cancers. The library was built by means of the immunoSEQ multiplex PCR assay. TCRdb took over this immuneACCESS table, retaining in-frame rearrangements with V and J assigned. Such tables are incomplete; in checked studies, under half of the missing clones stem from an unresolved V gene, and the remainder is unexplained. The sample table shows 75,000 to 90,000 clones, and roughly 90% are seen once. The top ten clones comprise 9% to 10% of the sample. Material: CD4+ or CD8+ T cells sorted from blood, obtained in a trial of the OX40 agonist ivuxolimab. The receptors derive from an adult with an advanced solid tumor such as melanoma, head and neck, liver or kidney cancer.

J is TRBJ2-3 and V is TRBV14, with 8 bases that match TRBD1. The germline gives CDR1 SGHDN, CDR2 FVKESK. This CDR3 comprises 17 residues. Trimming cost V 3 bases and J 8 bases; bases outside gene matches: 16. The CDR3 protein is CASSHLNARQGLATQYF. In nucleotides, the CDR3 is TGTGCCAGCAGCCACTTAAACGCGAGACAGGGGCTTGCTACGCAGTATTTT. The full variable domain, rest sourced from reference TRBV14 and TRBJ2-3, is EAGVTQFPSHSVIEKGQTVTLRCDPISGHDNLYWYRRVMGKEIKFLLHFVKESKQDESGMPNNRFLAERTGGTYSTLKVQPAELEDSGVYFCASSHLNARQGLATQYFGPGTRLTVL.

This sequence joins TRBV2 and TRBJ2-7; the D gene is possibly TRBD1 (6 bases). V was shortened by 9 bases and J by 3 bases, with 15 bases between the two germline ends. CDR3 length equals 13 residues. The germline CDR1 and CDR2 sequences are SNHLY and FYNNEI. The CDR3: CASTLGTLYEQYF. In DNA form, the CDR3 reads TGTGCCAGTACGCTCGGGACACTCTACGAGCAGTACTTC.

The chain employs TRBV2 and TRBJ2-7; D ambiguous. The V gene's germline CDR1 is SNHLY and CDR2 FYNNEI. V lost 4 bases, J lost 7 bases, and 23 bases lay in between. The CDR3 extends over 16 amino acids. The CDR3 region is CASSAPRLRRAREQYF. DNA for the CDR3: TGTGCCAGCAGTGCCCCCCGGCTCCGAAGGGCGCGTGAGCAGTACTTC. The entire variable domain, with the rest obtained from reference TRBV2 and TRBJ2-7, is as follows: EPEVTQTPSHQVTQMGQEVILRCVPISNHLYFYWYRQILGQKVEFLVSFYNNEISEKSEIFDDQFSVERPDGSNFTLKIRSTKLEDSAMYFCASSAPRLRRAREQYFGPGTRLTVT.

The V call is TRBV28, the J call TRBJ2-3; the D is unclear. V was trimmed by 2 bases and J by 2 bases, leaving 2 bases between them. This CDR3 has 12 residues. CDR1 and CDR2 (germline): MDHEN, SYDVKM. CDR3 DNA: TGTGCCAGCAGTTTAGACACAGATACGCAGTATTTT. This sequence encodes CASSLDTDTQYF.

This clone was recorded once. J is TRBJ2-7 and V is TRBV19, with no clear D. The V gene's germline CDR1 is LNHDA and CDR2 SQIVND (reference sequence). The CDR3 sequence is 14 residues long. The V end was cut by 3 bases, the J end by 0 bases, with 9 bases between. The CDR3 spells CASSIGQVSYEQYF. The CDR3 DNA follows: TGTGCCAGTAGTATTGGGCAGGTCTCCTACGAGCAGTACTTC.

This clone was observed a few times. J is TRBJ2-5 and V is TRBV19, with D possibly matching TRBD2 (5 bases). This CDR3 has 15 residues. CDR1 and CDR2 from the germline V gene are LNHDA and SQIVND (reference sequence). V lost 5 bases and J lost 1, with 14 bases in between. The CDR3 loop is CASSDPAAGQETQYF. CDR3 DNA sequence: TGTGCCAGTAGTGACCCCGCCGCGGGCCAAGAGACCCAGTACTTC.

The J gene is TRBJ2-2, the V gene TRBV15; the match to TRBD2 covers 12 bases. The J segment lost 6 bases and the V segment lost 0 bases, leaving 11 bases of the junction unmatched. CDR3 length: 19 amino acids. Germline CDR1 and CDR2: LNHNV and YYDKDF (reference sequence). DNA for the CDR3: TGTGCCACCAGCAGAGATTCCCCGTTACTAGCGGGAGGAGCCGGGGAGCTGTTTTTT. Its protein product is CATSRDSPLLAGGAGELFF.

The J gene is TRBJ2-1, the V gene TRBV29-1; D is possibly TRBD2 (7 bases). CDR3 length: 15 amino acids. V gave up 4 bases and J gave up 2 bases, with 15 bases separating them. The germline V gene encodes CDR1 SQVTM and CDR2 ANQGSEA. The CDR3 reads CSVAQGRGPYNEQFF. In DNA form, the CDR3 reads TGCAGCGTTGCGCAGGGGAGGGGCCCCTACAATGAGCAGTTCTTC.

This clone has just a few counts. The chain recombines TRBV7-3 with TRBJ2-3; D remains unclear. Trimming removed 3 bases at V and 1 base at J, with 8 bases between. In germline, CDR1 is SGHTA, CDR2 FQGTGA. The CDR3 extends over 14 amino acids. The CDR3 loop reads CASSLMAGTDTQYF. The DNA for the CDR3 is TGTGCCAGCAGCTTGATGGCGGGCACAGATACGCAGTATTTT.

The chain couples TRBV7-6 to TRBJ2-2; 8 bases are a match to TRBD2. The trim removed 5 bases at V and 3 bases at J, leaving 8 bases unmatched. This CDR3 spans 16 amino acids. Germline V gene sequence: CDR1 SGHVS, CDR2 FNYEAQ. The CDR3, as DNA: TGTGCCAGCAGCCCATCCACGGGGGGGTACACCGGGGAGCTGTTTTTT. This codes for CASSPSTGGYTGELFF.